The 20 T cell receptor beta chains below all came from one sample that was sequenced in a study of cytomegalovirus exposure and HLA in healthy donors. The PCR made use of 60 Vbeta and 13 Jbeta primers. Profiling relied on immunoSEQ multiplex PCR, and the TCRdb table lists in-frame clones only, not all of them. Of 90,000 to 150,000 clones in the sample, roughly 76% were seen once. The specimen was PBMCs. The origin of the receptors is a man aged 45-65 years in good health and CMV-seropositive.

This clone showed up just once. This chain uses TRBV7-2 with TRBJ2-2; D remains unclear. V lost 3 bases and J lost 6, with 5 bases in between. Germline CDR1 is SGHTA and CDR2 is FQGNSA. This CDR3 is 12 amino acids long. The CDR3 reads CASSFYSGELFF. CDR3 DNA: TGTGCCAGCAGCTTTTACTCCGGGGAGCTGTTTTTT. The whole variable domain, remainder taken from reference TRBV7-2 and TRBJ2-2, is GAGVSQSPSNKVTEKGKDVELRCDPISGHTALYWYRQSLGQGLEFLIYFQGNSAPDKSGLPSDRFSAERTGGSVSTLTIQRTQQEDSAVYLCASSFYSGELFFGEGSRLTVL.

The CDR3: CASSWSPSGSTDTQYF. In DNA, the CDR3 is TGCGCCAGCAGCTGGAGCCCCAGCGGGAGTACAGATACGCAGTATTTT. V and J are TRBV5-1 and TRBJ2-3, with 8 bases aligning to TRBD2. J was trimmed by 3 bases and V by 3 bases; bases with no gene match: 9. CDR3 length: 16 residues. Germline CDR1 SGHRS, CDR2 YFSETQ.

This CDR3 is CASKGLGNYGYTF. CDR3 coding DNA: TGTGCCAGCAAGGGGTTAGGGAACTATGGCTACACCTTC. The chain combines TRBV7-6 with TRBJ1-2, with D perhaps matching TRBD1 (5 bases). The V gene's germline CDR1 is SGHVS and CDR2 FNYEAQ. V was trimmed by 7 bases and J by 2 bases, leaving 11 bases between them. The CDR3 runs 13 residues.

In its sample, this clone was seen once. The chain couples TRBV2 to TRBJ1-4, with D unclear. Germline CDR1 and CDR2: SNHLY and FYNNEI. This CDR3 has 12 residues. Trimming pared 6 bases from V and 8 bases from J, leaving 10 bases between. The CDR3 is CASRRGPEKLFF. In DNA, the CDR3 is TGTGCCAGCAGGCGGGGTCCGGAAAAACTGTTTTTT.

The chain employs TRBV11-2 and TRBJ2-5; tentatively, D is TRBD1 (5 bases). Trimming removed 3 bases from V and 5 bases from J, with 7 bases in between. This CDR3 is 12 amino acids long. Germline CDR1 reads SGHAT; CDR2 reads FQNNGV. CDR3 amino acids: CASSFSGETQYF. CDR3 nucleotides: TGTGCCAGCAGCTTTTCAGGGGAGACCCAGTACTTC.

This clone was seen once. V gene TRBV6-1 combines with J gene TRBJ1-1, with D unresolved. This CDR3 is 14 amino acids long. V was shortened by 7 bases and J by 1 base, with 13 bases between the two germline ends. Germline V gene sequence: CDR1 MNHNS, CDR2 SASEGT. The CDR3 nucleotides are TGTGCCAGCATGATCGAAGGAGGGAACACTGAAGCTTTCTTT. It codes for CASMIEGGNTEAFF.

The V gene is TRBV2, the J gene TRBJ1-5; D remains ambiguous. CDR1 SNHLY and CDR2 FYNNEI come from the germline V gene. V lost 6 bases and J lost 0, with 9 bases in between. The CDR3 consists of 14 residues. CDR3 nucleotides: TGTGCCAGCAGCCCAGACTATAGCAATCAGCCCCAGCATTTT. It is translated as CASSPDYSNQPQHF. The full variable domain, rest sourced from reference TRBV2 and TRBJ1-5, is EPEVTQTPSHQVTQMGQEVILRCVPISNHLYFYWYRQILGQKVEFLVSFYNNEISEKSEIFDDQFSVERPDGSNFTLKIRSTKLEDSAMYFCASSPDYSNQPQHFGDGTRLSIL.

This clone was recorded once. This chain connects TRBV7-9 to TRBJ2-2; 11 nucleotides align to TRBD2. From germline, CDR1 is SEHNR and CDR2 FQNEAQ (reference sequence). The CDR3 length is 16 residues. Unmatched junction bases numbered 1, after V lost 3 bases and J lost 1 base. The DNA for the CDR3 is TGTGCCAGCAGCTTGGGACTAGCGGTGAACACCGGGGAGCTGTTTTTT. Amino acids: CASSLGLAVNTGELFF.

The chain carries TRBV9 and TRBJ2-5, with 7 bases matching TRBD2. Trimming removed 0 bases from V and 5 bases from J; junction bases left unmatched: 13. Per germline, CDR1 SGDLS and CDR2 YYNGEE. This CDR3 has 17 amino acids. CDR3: CASSVAELGRGEETQYF. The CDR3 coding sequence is TGTGCCAGCAGCGTAGCCGAATTAGGGAGGGGCGAGGAGACCCAGTACTTC. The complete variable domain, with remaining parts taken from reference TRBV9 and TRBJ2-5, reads DSGVTQTPKHLITATGQRVTLRCSPRSGDLSVYWYQQSLDQGLQFLIQYYNGEERAKGNILERFSAQQFPDLHSELNLSSLELGDSALYFCASSVAELGRGEETQYFGPGTRLLVL.

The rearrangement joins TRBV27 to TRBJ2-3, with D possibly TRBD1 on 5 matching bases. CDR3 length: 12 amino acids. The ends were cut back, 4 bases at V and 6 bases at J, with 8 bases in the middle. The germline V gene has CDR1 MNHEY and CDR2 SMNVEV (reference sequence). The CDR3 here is CASSSRVDTQYF. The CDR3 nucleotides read TGTGCCAGCAGTTCCAGGGTCGATACGCAGTATTTT.

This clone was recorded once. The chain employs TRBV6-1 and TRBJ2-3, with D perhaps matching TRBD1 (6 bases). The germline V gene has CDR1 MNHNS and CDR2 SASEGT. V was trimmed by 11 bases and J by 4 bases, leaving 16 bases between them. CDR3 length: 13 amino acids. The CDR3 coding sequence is TGTGCCGGCGCAACAGGGCCCGCAGATACGCAGTATTTT. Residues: CAGATGPADTQYF.

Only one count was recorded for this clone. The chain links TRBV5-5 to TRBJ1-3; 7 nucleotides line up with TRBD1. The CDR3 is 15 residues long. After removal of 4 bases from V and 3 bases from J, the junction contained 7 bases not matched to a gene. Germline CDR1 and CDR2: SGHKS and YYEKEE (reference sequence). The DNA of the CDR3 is TGTGCCAGCAGCGTGGACAGGTCGGATGGAAACACCATATATTTT. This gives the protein CASSVDRSDGNTIYF.

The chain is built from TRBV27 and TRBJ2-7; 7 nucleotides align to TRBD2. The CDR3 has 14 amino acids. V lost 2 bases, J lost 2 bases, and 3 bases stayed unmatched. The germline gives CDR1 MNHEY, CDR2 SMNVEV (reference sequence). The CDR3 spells CASSLAGAPYEQYF. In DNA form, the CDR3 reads TGTGCCAGCAGTTTAGCGGGAGCACCCTACGAGCAGTACTTC.

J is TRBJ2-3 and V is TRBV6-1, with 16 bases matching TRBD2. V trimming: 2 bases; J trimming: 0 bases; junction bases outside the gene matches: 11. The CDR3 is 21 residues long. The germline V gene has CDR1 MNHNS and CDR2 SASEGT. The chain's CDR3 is CASSESFPGLAGGRSTDTQYF. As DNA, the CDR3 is TGTGCCAGCAGTGAATCGTTCCCGGGACTAGCGGGGGGGCGCAGCACAGATACGCAGTATTTT.

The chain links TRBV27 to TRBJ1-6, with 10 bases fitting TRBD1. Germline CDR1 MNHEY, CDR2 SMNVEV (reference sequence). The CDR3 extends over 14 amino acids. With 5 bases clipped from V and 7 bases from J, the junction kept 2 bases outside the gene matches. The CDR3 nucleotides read TGTGCCAGCAGTCCGGGACAGGGGAATTCACCCCTCCACTTT. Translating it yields CASSPGQGNSPLHF.

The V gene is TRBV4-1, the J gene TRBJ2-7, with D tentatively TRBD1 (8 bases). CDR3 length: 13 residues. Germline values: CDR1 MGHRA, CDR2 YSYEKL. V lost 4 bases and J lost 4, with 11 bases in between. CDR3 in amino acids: CASSLQGGYEQYF. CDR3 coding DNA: TGCGCCAGCAGCCTACAGGGGGGGTACGAGCAGTACTTC.

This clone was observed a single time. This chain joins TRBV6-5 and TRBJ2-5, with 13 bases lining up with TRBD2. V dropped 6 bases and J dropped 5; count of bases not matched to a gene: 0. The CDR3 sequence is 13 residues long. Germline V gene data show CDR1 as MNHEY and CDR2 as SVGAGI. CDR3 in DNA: TGTGCCAGCAGACTAGCGGGAGGGGAGACCCAGTACTTC. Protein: CASRLAGGETQYF.

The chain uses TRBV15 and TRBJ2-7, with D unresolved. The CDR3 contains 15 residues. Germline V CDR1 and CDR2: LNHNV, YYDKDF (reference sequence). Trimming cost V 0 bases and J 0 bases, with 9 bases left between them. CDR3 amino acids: CATSREALISYEQYF. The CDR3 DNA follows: TGTGCCACCAGCAGAGAAGCACTGATCTCCTACGAGCAGTACTTC.

CDR3 amino acids: CSVGQGSTNEKLFF. The CDR3, as DNA: TGCAGCGTTGGACAGGGGTCAACTAATGAAAAACTGTTTTTT. The chain employs TRBV29-1 and TRBJ1-4; 8 bases are shared with TRBD1. CDR3 size: 14 residues. The germline V gene encodes CDR1 SQVTM and CDR2 ANQGSEA. The trim removed 4 bases at V and 0 bases at J, leaving 1 base unmatched.

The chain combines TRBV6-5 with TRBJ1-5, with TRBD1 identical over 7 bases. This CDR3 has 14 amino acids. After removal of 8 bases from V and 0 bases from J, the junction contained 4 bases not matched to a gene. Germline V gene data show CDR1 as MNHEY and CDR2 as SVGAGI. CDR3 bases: TGTGCCAGCGGGACAGATTATAGCAATCAGCCCCAGCATTTT. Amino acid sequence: CASGTDYSNQPQHF.